Listed below are T cell receptor beta chains from one sample, sequenced in a study of blood T cell repertoires in COVID-19. Assay: immunoSEQ multiplex PCR; the TCRdb copy retains only in-frame clones and omits some. The table shows around 220,000 clones, with about 88% occurring only once. Sequenced: peripheral blood. All receptors derive from a man aged 40-49 years with active or convalescent COVID-19. CDR3s leave out the opening cysteine and the closing phenylalanine or tryptophan.

TRBV6-5 | ASSKQGRDTEAF
TRBV25-1 | ASNETGDNEKLF
TRBV15 | ATGGLNYGYT
TRBV3-1/TRBV3-2 | ASSPPWQIGGYT
TRBV19 | ASSRSSLSDSPLH
TRBV5-1 | ASSFWGRGHTDTQY
TRBV5-1 | ASSFARDSAYEQY
TRBV6-5 | ASSEEGTEAF
TRBV9 | ASSARGAGTEKLF
TRBV11-3 | ASSLNPTSGIYNEQF
TRBV18 | ASSPLMSGSNNEQF
TRBV30 | AWGQGSPNEKLF
TRBV5-1 | ASSVLAGDGNTGELF
TRBV5-6 | ASSLRQSTGNTIY
TRBV7-6 | ASSSPQAGGLFEQF
TRBV3-1/TRBV3-2 | ASTLGWAGAYNEQF
TRBV5-6 | ASSLVSGGYHKNIQY
TRBV14 | ASSQGGDRVPGEAF
TRBV10-2 | ASSPTGDWETQY
TRBV5-1 | ASSLGDRTNEKLF
TRBV5-1 | ASSLDRLGTEAF
TRBV5-1 | ASSAWGQGIYNEQF
TRBV10-2 | ASSELRVETNEKLF
TRBV12-3/TRBV12-4 | ASSLVRNTQY
TRBV7-6 | ASSLSTGDRGSPLH